These 13 T cell receptor beta chains originate from one sample sequenced in a study of CD8 T cells in Susac syndrome. Random hexamers were used to reverse transcribe roughly 0.45 to 1 ug of RNA. Each CDR3 protein is one row after TCRdb ran MiXCR on the immunoSEQ multiplex PCR reads. The sample records approximately 230,000 distinct CDR3 sequences, roughly 93% being singletons. Input material: CD4+ T cells from PBMCs. The receptor source for this set is a human donor with multiple sclerosis.

This clonotype appeared once. This sequence joins TRBV9 and TRBJ2-5, with D perhaps matching TRBD1 (6 bases). Germline V lookup: CDR1 SGDLS, CDR2 YYNGEE. The CDR3 is made up of 17 amino acids. V gave up 0 bases and J gave up 1 base, with 16 bases separating them. CDR3 sequence reads: CASSVGGRGPPQETQYF. DNA for the CDR3: TGTGCCAGCAGCGTAGGTGGCAGGGGACCGCCCCAAGAGACCCAGTACTTC.

The chain couples TRBV24-1 to TRBJ2-5, with a possible D match to TRBD2 (5 bases). Trimming left V 3 bases short and J 2 bases short, with 15 bases between. This CDR3 spans 16 amino acids. CDR1 is KGHDR and CDR2 is SFDVKD in the germline V gene. CDR3 loop: CATSDRGQFPQETQYF. The CDR3 DNA reads TGTGCCACCAGTGATCGGGGTCAGTTTCCACAAGAGACCCAGTACTTC.

This clonotype was counted a single time. The chain uses TRBV6-1 and TRBJ1-6; 10 bases are a match to TRBD1. This CDR3 has 17 residues. The J segment lost 4 bases and the V segment lost 6 bases, leaving 9 bases of the junction unmatched. CDR1 and CDR2 from the germline V gene are MNHNS and SASEGT. DNA for the CDR3: TGTGCCAGCAGCACTACCCGGACAGGGGGTTATAATTCACCCCTCCACTTT. Protein product: CASSTTRTGGYNSPLHF.

This chain uses TRBV19 with TRBJ2-5, with 8 nucleotides matching TRBD2. The CDR3 contains 15 residues. CDR1 and CDR2 (germline): LNHDA, SQIVND (reference sequence). V lost 3 bases and J lost 1; bases outside the gene matches: 4. CDR3 sequence: CASSMWSGGQETQYF. In DNA, the CDR3 is TGTGCCAGTAGTATGTGGAGCGGGGGCCAAGAGACCCAGTACTTC.

This sequence joins TRBV2 and TRBJ2-2; possibly TRBD1 for D (5 bases). Trimming took 7 bases from V and 3 from J, leaving 6 bases between them. CDR3 length: 12 residues. Germline V gene sequence: CDR1 SNHLY, CDR2 FYNNEI. For the CDR3, the DNA is TGTGCCAGCAAGACAGACACCGGGGAGCTGTTTTTT. Translating it yields CASKTDTGELFF.

The chain uses TRBV7-3 and TRBJ2-7; 9 bases are shared with TRBD1. The trim removed 4 bases at V and 1 base at J, leaving 14 bases unmatched. Germline V CDR1 and CDR2: SGHTA, FQGTGA. The CDR3 contains 18 residues. This CDR3 reads CASSSDTETGGGSYEQYF. The CDR3 DNA reads as TGTGCCAGCAGCTCCGATACTGAGACAGGGGGGGGTTCCTACGAGCAGTACTTC.

The gene calls are TRBV6-1 and TRBJ2-6, with 14 nucleotides matching TRBD2. V trimming: 6 bases; J trimming: 2 bases; junction bases outside the gene matches: 6. The CDR3 is made up of 18 amino acids. Looked up from germline, CDR1 is MNHNS and CDR2 is SASEGT. CDR3 nucleotides: TGTGCCAGCAGCTGGGGACTAGCGGGAGAGACTGGGGCCAACGTCCTGACTTTC. Its protein is CASSWGLAGETGANVLTF.

This chain connects TRBV3-1 to TRBJ2-4; tentative D call: TRBD1 (6 bases). Germline values: CDR1 LGHDT, CDR2 YNNKEL (reference sequence). This CDR3 has 16 amino acids. V was trimmed by 5 bases and J by 5 bases, leaving 19 bases between them. CDR3 in amino acids: CASSKGPNQGQNIQYF. In nucleotides, the CDR3 is TGTGCCAGCAGCAAAGGACCCAACCAGGGGCAAAACATTCAGTACTTC.

This sequence joins TRBV18 and TRBJ1-6; a possible D gene is TRBD1 (5 bases). The CDR3 has 15 amino acids. Germline V CDR1 and CDR2: KGHSH, LQKENI. The V end lost 2 bases, the J end lost 10 bases, and 15 bases lay between the germline ends. CDR3 loop: CASSPKVPRGSPLHF. In DNA, the CDR3 is TGTGCCAGCTCACCAAAGGTACCCCGGGGCTCACCCCTCCACTTT.

The chain recombines TRBV4-1 with TRBJ1-2, with TRBD1 as a possible D gene (6 bases). The CDR3 covers 16 residues. V lost 1 base to trimming and J lost 6 bases, with 18 bases between them. Germline V lookup: CDR1 MGHRA, CDR2 YSYEKL. CDR3: CASSQGSVIQGDGYTF. DNA for the CDR3: TGCGCCAGCAGCCAAGGGAGTGTAATACAGGGTGATGGCTACACCTTC.

The chain employs TRBV28 and TRBJ2-5, with 10 nucleotides matching TRBD1. The CDR3 consists of 16 residues. The V gene end was trimmed by 1 base and the J gene end by 0 bases; junction bases not matched to a gene: 2. Germline V gene sequence: CDR1 MDHEN, CDR2 SYDVKM. The CDR3 coding sequence is TGTGCCAGCAGTTTATTGGGACAGGGGAACCAAGAGACCCAGTACTTC. Residues: CASSLLGQGNQETQYF. The whole variable domain, filled in from reference TRBV28 and TRBJ2-5, reads DVKVTQSSRYLVKRTGEKVFLECVQDMDHENMFWYRQDPGLGLRLIYFSYDVKMKEKGDIPEGYSVSREKKERFSLILESASTNQTSMYLCASSLLGQGNQETQYFGPGTRLLVL.

V and J are TRBV2 and TRBJ2-7; D is uncertain. Per the germline V gene, CDR1 is SNHLY and CDR2 is FYNNEI. This CDR3 contains 13 residues. Trimming pared 6 bases from V and 3 bases from J, leaving 12 bases between. The CDR3 sequence: CASRPQRHYEQYV. As DNA, the CDR3 is TGTGCCAGCAGGCCACAGAGACACTACGAGCAGTACGTC.

This rearrangement joins TRBV20-1 to TRBJ2-3; D remains ambiguous. This CDR3 spans 11 amino acids. The V gene lost 3 bases and the J gene lost 3 bases, with 4 bases spanning the gap. Germline V gives CDR1 DFQATT, CDR2 SNEGSKA (reference sequence). The CDR3 DNA reads as TGCAGTGCTAGCTGGACAGATACGCAGTATTTT. Its translation is CSASWTDTQYF.